This T cell receptor (beta chain) is drawn from a study of T-cell reconstitution after alpha-beta-depleted transplantation in children. A single count supports this clonotype. The TCRbeta library incorporated unique molecular identifiers. Using its own MiXCR run on the PCR reads, TCRdb lists one record per CDR3 protein. The table lists about 420,000 distinct CDR3 sequences, 9.5% to 13% of them singletons. Trimming cost V 6 bases and J 5 bases, with 18 bases left between them. The CDR3 is 15 amino acids. This clonotype was obtained from a human donor who donated a stem cell graft to a child with acute myeloid leukemia. The J gene is TRBJ2-3, the V gene TRBV12-3 or TRBV12-4, with TRBD2 as a possible D gene (5 bases). The sequences come from PBMCs from the stem cell graft donor, collected from the stem cell graft. The CDR3 nucleotides read TGTGCCAGCAGCCTCTTAGTGGGAGTGTTAGATACGCAGTATTTT. It specifies CASSLLVGVLDTQYF.